These T cell receptor beta chains were read from a single sample in a study of vaccination effects on CD4 cells after COVID-19. This table comes from immunoSEQ multiplex PCR, and its TCRdb copy is limited to in-frame clones, with some not included. This table has around 60,000 clones, 55% to 85% appearing once. For these receptors, no antigen is known. Here the sequenced sample was CD4+ T cells from PBMCs cultured with HCoV-229E spike peptides, taken after COVID-19 vaccination. The origin of the receptors is a human donor who received a COVID-19 vaccine. CDR3s include the opening cysteine and the closing phenylalanine or tryptophan. The D gene is left open where the match is weak. Expanded clones are given a class, and other clones once, few, many or no size at all.

TRBJ1-1 | - | TRBV29-1 | - | TGCAGCGTTGAGGGGTTGGGGACTGAAGCTTTCTTT | CSVEGLGTEAFF
TRBJ2-5 | - | TRBV19 | - | TGTGCCAGTAGTATAGGGACAGATGTGCGGACCCAGTACTTC | CASSIGTDVRTQYF
TRBJ1-4 | - | TRBV27 | once | TGTGCCAGCAGCATACAGGAATCGTCTAATGAAAAACTGTTTTTT | CASSIQESSNEKLFF
TRBJ1-5 | - | TRBV6-5 | few | TGTGCCAGCAGGGCAGGGGAGTTGAGCAATCAGCCCCAGCATTTT | CASRAGELSNQPQHF
TRBJ1-1 | - | TRBV28 | few | TGTGCCAGCAGGGAGAACACTGAAGCTTTCTTT | CASRENTEAFF
TRBJ1-4 | - | TRBV6-1 | - | TGTGCCAGCAGTGACCGTTTTGCAGCGGCGGTTAATGAAAAACTGTTTTTT | CASSDRFAAAVNEKLFF
TRBJ1-1 | TRBD1 | TRBV6-5 | - | TGTGCCAGCCGCACCGGGGACAGGGTCACTGAAGCTTTCTTT | CASRTGDRVTEAFF
TRBJ2-2 | - | TRBV19 | few | TGTGCCAGTAGTATATTTCCAGGGGCGCGGGGCGGGGAGCTGTTTTTT | CASSIFPGARGGELFF
TRBJ2-3 | - | TRBV9 | - | TGTGCCAGCAGCACAAGGGCGGGGACTAGCACAGATACGCAGTATTTT | CASSTRAGTSTDTQYF
TRBJ2-2 | TRBD1 | TRBV24-1 | once | TGTGCCACCAGAGGGACAGGGGAGAATTGGGAGCTGTTTTTT | CATRGTGENWELFF
TRBJ2-2 | - | TRBV2 | once | TGTGCCAGCAGGGGTGGGGGACATACCACCGGGGAGCTGTTTTTT | CASRGGGHTTGELFF
TRBJ2-3 | - | TRBV5-1 | few | TGCGCCAGCAGCTTGAAGGCAGATACGCAGTATTTT | CASSLKADTQYF
TRBJ2-2 | - | TRBV27 | - | TGTGCCAGCAGAGGCTTCGCGAACACCGGGGAGCTGTTTTTT | CASRGFANTGELFF
TRBJ2-2 | TRBD1 | TRBV7-3 | few | TGTGCCAGCAGCTTAATTTCGACAGGGCCGAACACCGGGGAGCTGTTTTTT | CASSLISTGPNTGELFF
TRBJ1-2 | - | TRBV5-4 | - | TGTGCCAGCAGCTTCCAGGGCTATGGCTACACCTTC | CASSFQGYGYTF
TRBJ1-1 | - | TRBV18 | - | TGTGCCAGCTCAGCTAAAGGGGACACTGAAGCTTTCTTT | CASSAKGDTEAFF
TRBJ1-1 | - | TRBV6-2/TRBV6-3 | - | TGTGCCAGCAGTTACTCTAACGACGGGAAATCAATGAACACTGAAGCTTTCTTT | CASSYSNDGKSMNTEAFF
TRBJ2-5 | TRBD1 | TRBV24-1 | - | TGTGCCACCGCACCTTCGGACAGGGATCAAGAGACCCAGTACTTC | CATAPSDRDQETQYF
TRBJ1-1 | - | TRBV5-1 | few | TGCGCCAGCAGCATTCAGGGTACGGACACTGAAGCTTTCTTT | CASSIQGTDTEAFF
TRBJ1-5 | - | TRBV11-1 | - | TGTGCCAGCAGCCCGGGCCTTAATCAGCCCCAGCATTTT | CASSPGLNQPQHF
TRBJ1-6 | - | TRBV7-3 | - | TGTGCCAGCAGCTTAGGCGGAAGGGATTCACCCCTCCACTTT | CASSLGGRDSPLHF
TRBJ1-3 | TRBD1 | TRBV9 | - | TGTGCCAGCAGCGCCGGAATACAGGGGAAGGGAAACACCATATATTTT | CASSAGIQGKGNTIYF
TRBJ2-6 | - | TRBV7-8 | - | TGTGCCAGCACCTCACCTCCGGTTACAAGGGACGTCCTGACTTTC | CASTSPPVTRDVLTF
TRBJ1-2 | - | TRBV28 | - | TGTGCCAGCAGTTTAAGCGGAAGAGAATATGGCTACACCTTC | CASSLSGREYGYTF
TRBJ2-3 | TRBD2 | TRBV19 | - | TGTGCCAGTAGGCGGGGAACTAGCGGGGGCACAGATACGCAGTATTTT | CASRRGTSGGTDTQYF
TRBJ2-2 | TRBD1 | TRBV5-1 | - | TGCGCCAGCAGTGAACAGGGGTTTGACGGGGAGCTGTTTTTT | CASSEQGFDGELFF
TRBJ2-2 | TRBD1 | TRBV10-1 | - | TGCGCCAGCACCCGGGACAGTACTACCGGGGAGCTGTTTTTT | CASTRDSTTGELFF
TRBJ2-5 | - | TRBV5-1 | - | TGCGCCAGCAGCTTGGGGCCCCAGGGGGGACAAGAGACCCAGTACTTC | CASSLGPQGGQETQYF
TRBJ2-6 | - | TRBV5-1 | - | TGCGCCAGCAGCTTAGGGGTGACTGGGGCCAACGTCCTGACTTTC | CASSLGVTGANVLTF
TRBJ2-5 | - | TRBV24-1 | once | TGTGCCACCAGTGATACCGGGGCGGGGGAGACCCAGTACTTC | CATSDTGAGETQYF
TRBJ2-1 | - | TRBV10-2 | - | TGCGCCAGCAGTGGAGTTAAGGCTGAATCCTACAATGAGCAGTTCTTC | CASSGVKAESYNEQFF
TRBJ1-6 | - | TRBV6-5 | - | TGTGCCAGCAACCGGAAGTGGACAGCCCATTCACCCCTCCACTTT | CASNRKWTAHSPLHF
TRBJ2-5 | TRBD2 | TRBV7-2 | - | TGTGCCAGCAGCTTCTATTACGGGACTAGCGGGGCTGGGGAGACCCAGTACTTC | CASSFYYGTSGAGETQYF